This TCR beta chain was obtained from a study of immune characterization of retroperitoneal liposarcoma. This CDR3 is built from 15 residues. Germline V CDR1 and CDR2: MNHEY, SMNVEV (reference sequence). TCRdb re-derived calls from the PCR reads in MiXCR, one entry per CDR3 protein. The sample has approximately 9,000 distinct CDR3 sequences; roughly a quarter are singletons. The clonotype was recovered from a male donor with retroperitoneal liposarcoma. The V gene is TRBV27, the J gene TRBJ2-4; TRBD2 agrees at 9 bases. Judging by the DNA end, TRBJ2-7 fits better; the J call may be wrong. The sequencing sample was made of tumor tissue. This CDR3 is CASSYLAGSSYEQYF. The CDR3 DNA sequence: TGTGCCAGCAGTTACCTAGCGGGAAGTTCCTACGAGCAGTACTTC.